This TCR beta chain is drawn from a study of blood T cells in healthy people across ages. Study-wide results and limits: Naive and antigen-experienced cells were not separated, limiting conclusive comparison. Long-lived donors had more naive CD4+ cells and higher diversity than aged donors.

On this clonotype itself: The target antigen is unknown.

A J-beta primer mix and a sample-barcoded 5' primer were used in a second PCR of about 7 to 12 cycles. TCRdb processed the 5' RACE reads anew with MiXCR; each CDR3 protein has one entry. The data hold roughly 680,000 distinct CDR3 sequences, with around 21% observed a single time. In germline, CDR1 is MNHNY, CDR2 SVGAGI (reference sequence). The CDR3 runs 13 residues. Trimming cost V 6 bases and J 8 bases, with 16 bases left between them. The specimen sequenced was blood. The rearrangement uses TRBV6-6 and TRBJ1-1; D may be TRBD1 (5 bases). This clonotype was sampled from a man in his 70s in good health. CDR3 amino acids: CASRTGGVLEAFF. The DNA for the CDR3 is TGTGCCAGCAGGACCGGGGGGGTCCTAGAAGCTTTCTTT.